A selection of T cell receptor beta chains follows, all from one sample in a study of cytomegalovirus exposure and HLA in healthy donors. Using immunoSEQ multiplex PCR, the repertoire was profiled, and TCRdb retains in-frame clones only, with some absent. The sample holds approximately 270,000 clones; about 80% are singletons and the top ten take roughly 0.31%. Sequenced sample: PBMCs. These receptor sequences come from a girl aged 2 to 9 in good health and CMV-seronegative. The CDR3 runs from the conserved cysteine through the conserved F or W. D genes are given only for firm matches. Some rows mark clone size as missing; the rest say once, few, many or name a class of expanded clone.

D gene	J gene	V gene	clone size	CDR3 DNA	CDR3 protein
TRBD1	TRBJ1-1	TRBV11-2	NA	TGTGCCAGCAGCTTAGGCGGCACAGGGGGCACTGAAGCTTTCTTT	CASSLGGTGGTEAFF
TRBD1	TRBJ1-1	TRBV6-5	NA	TGTGCCAGCAGGCTCAGACAGGGGGGGAACACTGAAGCTTTCTTT	CASRLRQGGNTEAFF
TRBD2	TRBJ2-3	TRBV4-2	NA	TGTGCCAGCAGCCAAGGGGCTAGCGGGGGCCTCACAGATACGCAGTATTTT	CASSQGASGGLTDTQYF
TRBD1	TRBJ1-4	TRBV6-5	once	TGTGCCAGCAGTTACTTCGGGACAGGGGCTGAAAAACTGTTTTTT	CASSYFGTGAEKLFF
NA	TRBJ2-5	TRBV4-1	NA	TGCGCCAGCAGCCAATCGGGGGGCCTTCAAGAGACCCAGTACTTC	CASSQSGGLQETQYF
TRBD2	TRBJ2-7	TRBV5-3	NA	TGTGCCAGAAGCTTGGGTAGGGAGGGCTACGAGCAGTACTTC	CARSLGREGYEQYF
NA	TRBJ1-2	TRBV19	NA	TGTGCCAGTAGTAAGGACAAGACTTATGGCTACACCTTC	CASSKDKTYGYTF
TRBD1	TRBJ1-5	TRBV4-1	once	TGCGCCAGCAGCCAAGCAGGGGGCAGCAATCAGCCCCAGCATTTT	CASSQAGGSNQPQHF
NA	TRBJ2-7	TRBV6-1	NA	TGTGCCAGCAGTCCTTACGGACAGGAGGGCTACGAGCAGTACTTC	CASSPYGQEGYEQYF
NA	TRBJ2-7	TRBV10-3	few	TGTGCCATCAGTCAGATAGAGGGGGATCACTACGAGCAGTACTTC	CAISQIEGDHYEQYF
TRBD1	TRBJ1-4	TRBV6-1	NA	TGTGCCAGCAGTCACGGACAGGGTAATGAAAAACTGTTTTTT	CASSHGQGNEKLFF
NA	TRBJ1-1	TRBV9	NA	TGTGCCAGCAGCGGCCGACAGACACTCATGAACACTGAAGCTTTCTTT	CASSGRQTLMNTEAFF
NA	TRBJ2-3	TRBV9	NA	TGTGCCAGCAGCAGATCGGCAGATACGCAGTATTTT	CASSRSADTQYF
TRBD2	TRBJ2-4	TRBV5-1	NA	TGCGCCAGCAGCTTGTTGCGGGGGGGCCTCGAAAACATTCAGTACTTC	CASSLLRGGLENIQYF
TRBD2	TRBJ2-5	TRBV4-1	NA	TGCGCCAGCAGCTACGGGACTACAGCTGGGAGGACCCAGTACTTC	CASSYGTTAGRTQYF
NA	TRBJ2-2	TRBV7-8	NA	TGTGCCAGCAGCCGCCATCAGCGGAAGGACGCCGGGGAGCTGTTTTTT	CASSRHQRKDAGELFF
NA	TRBJ1-1	TRBV4-2	NA	TGTGCCAGCAGCCAGGACCCCAGCCTTGAGCGGGGCACTGAAGCTTTCTTT	CASSQDPSLERGTEAFF
TRBD1	TRBJ2-7	TRBV20-1	NA	TGCAGTGGGGACAGTAACTACGAGCAGTACTTC	CSGDSNYEQYF
TRBD1	TRBJ2-3	TRBV7-9	NA	TGTGCCAGCAGCTCACGCAGGACAGGTAGCACAGATACGCAGTATTTT	CASSSRRTGSTDTQYF
TRBD1	TRBJ1-4	TRBV28	NA	TGTGCCAGCAGTTTTCGGGGGAGAGGGGGCCATAATGAAAAACTGTTTTTT	CASSFRGRGGHNEKLFF
NA	TRBJ1-2	TRBV5-4	NA	TGTGCCAGCAGCTCTGCCGGGACACGAATATTCTATGGCTACACCTTC	CASSSAGTRIFYGYTF
TRBD2	TRBJ2-5	TRBV7-9	NA	TGTGCCAGCAGCCCCCCAGGGACGGGGGGAGGGGAGACCCAGTACTTC	CASSPPGTGGGETQYF
TRBD1	TRBJ1-1	TRBV10-3	NA	TGTGCCATCAGTCGGGACAGGGGGCTTGGGACTGAAGCTTTCTTT	CAISRDRGLGTEAFF
NA	TRBJ2-1	TRBV4-1	NA	TGCGCCAGCAGCCAAGAGGCGCGGGGCAGGGTGAACAATGAGCAGTTCTTC	CASSQEARGRVNNEQFF
NA	TRBJ2-2	TRBV4-1	NA	TGCGCCAGCAGCCAAGTCCCCCGACAGACCTACACCGGGGAGCTGTTTTTT	CASSQVPRQTYTGELFF
NA	TRBJ1-5	TRBV30	NA	TGTGCCTGGGGGCAGGAAAGGAATCAGCCCCAGCATTTT	CAWGQERNQPQHF
TRBD2	TRBJ2-5	TRBV18	once	TGTGCCAGCTCACCAAGGCTAGCGGGGGGTCAAGAGACCCAGTACTTC	CASSPRLAGGQETQYF
TRBD2	TRBJ2-3	TRBV2	NA	TGTGCCAGCACGGGGGAGGGTTCTCGGGTTGGAGATACGCAGTATTTT	CASTGEGSRVGDTQYF
TRBD1	TRBJ2-5	TRBV27	NA	TGTGCCAGCAGCGACAGGGTTCAGGAGACCCAGTACTTC	CASSDRVQETQYF
TRBD2	TRBJ2-2	TRBV30	few	TGTGCCTGGAGCAATATCGGGAGGGCCTTGGCCGGGGAGCTGTTTTTT	CAWSNIGRALAGELFF
TRBD1	TRBJ1-2	TRBV9	NA	TGTGCCAGCAGCGTAGTGACAGGGGTTGGCTACACCTTC	CASSVVTGVGYTF
NA	TRBJ1-4	TRBV4-2	NA	TGTGCCAGCAGCCGAGAAAAACAGGGTCGACTGTTTTTT	CASSREKQGRLFF
TRBD1	TRBJ2-2	TRBV19	NA	TGTGCCAGTAGTACAGAGGGACAGGTCCACACCGGGGAGCTGTTTTTT	CASSTEGQVHTGELFF
NA	TRBJ1-5	TRBV2	NA	TGTGCCAGCAGGGGGGCTGGTCAGCCCCAGCATTTT	CASRGAGQPQHF
NA	TRBJ2-7	TRBV27	NA	TGTGCCAGCAGTTTATTAGGAGGAGACGAGCAGTACTTC	CASSLLGGDEQYF
NA	TRBJ2-1	TRBV7-2	NA	TGTGCCAGCAGCTTAAGTAGTTACAATGAGCAGTTCTTC	CASSLSSYNEQFF
TRBD2	TRBJ2-1	TRBV29-1	NA	TGCAGCGTTGTGGCGGGACTAGCGGGCAATGAGCAGTTCTTC	CSVVAGLAGNEQFF
TRBD1	TRBJ2-7	TRBV5-4	NA	TGTGCCAGCAGCGCACCGGGACAGGGGGCGTCTGAGCAGTACTTC	CASSAPGQGASEQYF
NA	TRBJ1-4	TRBV2	NA	TGTGCCAGCAGTGAAGATCGCCAGGGCCCTGAAAAACTGTTTTTT	CASSEDRQGPEKLFF
NA	TRBJ2-3	TRBV15	NA	TGTGCCACCAGCGGAAGAATAAGGGGCGTCGGGACAGATACGCAGTATTTT	CATSGRIRGVGTDTQYF
NA	TRBJ2-4	TRBV11-2	NA	TGTGCCAGCAGGGCAACAGGGCTCTCAGCCAAAAACATTCAGTACTTC	CASRATGLSAKNIQYF
NA	TRBJ2-1	TRBV27	NA	TGTGCCAGCAGTCCCATAGATCAAGCTCAGGGTGAGCAGTTCTTC	CASSPIDQAQGEQFF
NA	TRBJ2-5	TRBV19	NA	TGTGCCAGTAGTATTGGGTACAGGCAAGAGACCCAGTACTTC	CASSIGYRQETQYF
TRBD1	TRBJ2-3	TRBV2	NA	TGTGCCAGCACCCGTGGGACAGGGGGCTACCCCGTCACAGATACGCAGTATTTT	CASTRGTGGYPVTDTQYF
NA	TRBJ1-5	TRBV2	NA	TGTGCCAGCAGTGAAGCCTTCGACCCAGGCTGGGGCAATCAGCCCCAGCATTTT	CASSEAFDPGWGNQPQHF
NA	TRBJ1-2	TRBV29-1	NA	TGCAGCGTTGAAGATCTCGGCGGCCTGGGCTACACCTTC	CSVEDLGGLGYTF
TRBD1	TRBJ2-7	TRBV5-1	once	TGCGCCAGCAGCCCGACAGGGGATTACTACGAGCAGTACTTC	CASSPTGDYYEQYF
TRBD2	TRBJ2-7	TRBV6-5	NA	TGTGCCAGCAGTAAAAGAGGGGAGGGGTCCTACGAGCAGTACTTC	CASSKRGEGSYEQYF
TRBD2	TRBJ2-7	TRBV7-9	NA	TGTGCCAGCAGCTTAGGATTAGCGGGGAGCTCCTACGAGCAGTACTTC	CASSLGLAGSSYEQYF
NA	TRBJ2-1	TRBV30	NA	TGTGCCTGGACCGACGTCGCGGATGAGCAGTTCTTC	CAWTDVADEQFF
NA	TRBJ1-1	TRBV12-5	NA	TGTGCTAGTGGCCGGACAATCCGAGGAACTGAAGCTTTCTTT	CASGRTIRGTEAFF